This TCR beta chain was observed in a study of shared clonotypes between healthy human individuals. Overall study: The study used three CD4 naive, three CD4 memory, two CD8 naive and one CD8 memory plate per donor.

In the naive CD8 group, cells lacked CD45RO and were positively selected for CCR7, so terminally differentiated effector memory CD45RA+ cells were left out. The authors loaded 150 to 250 ng DNA, roughly 27,000 T cell genomes, into sorted-subset replicate PCRs. Libraries were prepared by immunoSEQ multiplex PCR; TCRdb keeps only in-frame clonotypes and omits some of them. Here the sample spans more than 2 million clones, about 95% being singletons. This sequence originates from a man aged 18 to 29 in good health. The sample consisted of naive CD8+ T cells sorted from blood.

CDR3 residues: CASGLVFGDRGGNEQFF. CDR3 DNA sequence: TGTGCTAGTGGTTTGGTATTTGGGGACAGGGGAGGGAATGAGCAGTTCTTC. J is TRBJ2-1 and V is TRBV12-5, with 10 nucleotides matching TRBD1. CDR3 length: 17 amino acids. V dropped 0 bases and J dropped 7; count of bases not matched to a gene: 9. Germline V gene data show CDR1 as LGHNT and CDR2 as FRNRAP.